This T cell receptor (beta chain) was sequenced for a study of blood T cell repertoires in COVID-19. The overall study: Collection of acute and convalescent COVID-19 samples took place in the United States, Italy and Spain. PBMCs, B-cell-depleted T cells, or T cells provided the cDNA or gDNA that made up the material.

The CDR3 loop spans 15 amino acids. Trimming pared 2 bases from V and 5 bases from J, leaving 13 bases between. CDR1 and CDR2 from the germline V gene are SNHLY and FYNNEI. Methods used by the authors: Estimation of nucleated cell counts was performed using reference gene primer amplification. Sequencing was performed with immunoSEQ multiplex PCR; in TCRdb, only in-frame clones are kept and a portion is missing. Clone size and the V and J calls come from that table; the DNA yielded D and trimming. The data contain about 50,000 clones, approximately 85% of them seen just once; the ten biggest clones take up over 2%.

Specimen: peripheral blood. The TCR originated in a woman aged 55-70 years with acute or convalescent COVID-19. The chain uses TRBV2 and TRBJ1-5; TRBD1 might be the D (5 bases). The chain's CDR3 is CASSEMLGGDQPQHF. For the CDR3, the DNA is TGTGCCAGCAGTGAAATGCTCGGGGGGGATCAGCCCCAGCATTTT.